The rows below give T cell receptor beta chains drawn from one sample of a study of T cells expressing NK-cell markers. TCRdb derives one entry per CDR3 protein from the 5' RACE reads, leaving out DNA. The listing records about 450,000 distinct CDR3 sequences. Sequences were obtained from blood T cells: a sorted CD56 or NKG2C T cell subset, CD4+ or CD8+ T cells, or bulk PBMC T cells (not recorded which). The source is a woman between 18 and 70 years old in good health. Each CDR3 is given with its conserved first and last residue. The order of the fields is J gene, V gene, CDR3 protein.

TRBJ1-1	TRBV20-1	CSARGLAEAFF
TRBJ2-1	TRBV20-1	CSARGREEIYNEQFF
TRBJ1-6	TRBV20-1	CSATTGDYNSPLHF
TRBJ2-7	TRBV11-2	CASSLWVLYEQYF
TRBJ2-1	TRBV4-2	CASTLVVSLPYNEQFF
TRBJ2-3	TRBV19	CASSIGGADTQYF
TRBJ1-1	TRBV2	CASSEGLNGVNTEAFF
TRBJ2-5	TRBV11-2	CASSLGLAGGLYQETQYF
TRBJ2-3	TRBV15	CATSRDGDSTDTQYF
TRBJ1-1	TRBV4-3	CASSQLLAANTEAFF
TRBJ1-5	TRBV18	CASSPIGPDSGEPQHF
TRBJ2-1	TRBV10-3	CAIRGTGTGYNEQFF
TRBJ2-1	TRBV2	CASIRSGTSNEQFF
TRBJ1-2	TRBV11-2	CASSSDFPYGYTF
TRBJ2-7	TRBV14	CASSVGLEQYF
TRBJ2-3	TRBV29-1	CSVGTHTDTQYF
TRBJ2-7	TRBV27	CASSSWGANEQYF
TRBJ2-7	TRBV6-1	CASKKGRHAYEQYF
TRBJ1-5	TRBV20-1	CSARERGFNQPQHF
TRBJ2-1	TRBV7-6	CASSSTDNPYNEQFF
TRBJ2-1	TRBV28	CASSLKGYYNEQFF
TRBJ2-7	TRBV5-1	CASSFGQAFYEQYF
TRBJ2-2	TRBV27	CASSSLLAGGTGELFF
TRBJ2-1	TRBV15	CATSRDGYNEQFF
TRBJ2-3	TRBV5-4	CASRLTSGGARGTDTQYF
TRBJ2-2	TRBV5-4	CASSFDGPVGTGELFF
TRBJ2-3	TRBV7-3	CASSLYSGQGLHTQYF
TRBJ2-5	TRBV5-4	CASSPGTWTADRAQYF
TRBJ2-1	TRBV9	CASSVWGSGLHEQFF
TRBJ2-1	TRBV15	CATSRVAGKNNEQFF
TRBJ1-1	TRBV6-2/TRBV6-3	CASSYWDQNTEAFF
TRBJ2-3	TRBV4-2	CASSQEGSSRDTQYF
TRBJ2-2	TRBV3-1	CASSRQRPNTGELFF
TRBJ2-7	TRBV30	CAWTLDGYEQYF
TRBJ1-6	TRBV20-1	CSAGDKGDRLGSPLHF
TRBJ1-5	TRBV11-2	CASSLSADQGGNQPQHF
TRBJ2-2	TRBV4-3	CASSQDGGANTGELFF
TRBJ1-5	TRBV25-1	CASSPADRYSQPQHF
TRBJ2-5	TRBV7-8	CASSLNRGWGREETQYF
TRBJ2-1	TRBV4-1	CASSQDRTSAWNEQFF
TRBJ1-4	TRBV6-1	CASRVRGSNEKLFF
TRBJ2-3	TRBV5-8	CASSFRTGTDTQYF
TRBJ2-1	TRBV4-2	CASSQEGTSGSNEQFF
TRBJ2-7	TRBV20-1	CSARDGQGMYEQYF